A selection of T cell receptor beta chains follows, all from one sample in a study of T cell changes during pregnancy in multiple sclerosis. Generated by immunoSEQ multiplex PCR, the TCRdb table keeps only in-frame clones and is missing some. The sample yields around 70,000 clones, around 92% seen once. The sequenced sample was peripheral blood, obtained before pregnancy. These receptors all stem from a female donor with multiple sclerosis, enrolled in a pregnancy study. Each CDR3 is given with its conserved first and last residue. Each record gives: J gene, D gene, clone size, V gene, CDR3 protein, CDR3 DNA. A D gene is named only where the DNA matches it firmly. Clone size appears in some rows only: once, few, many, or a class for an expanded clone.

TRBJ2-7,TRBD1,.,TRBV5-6,CASSWVDRQGEQYF,TGTGCCAGCAGCTGGGTAGATCGACAGGGAGAGCAGTACTTC
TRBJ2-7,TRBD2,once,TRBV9,CASSVREGLNEQYF,TGTGCCAGCAGCGTGAGGGAGGGCCTCAACGAGCAGTACTTC
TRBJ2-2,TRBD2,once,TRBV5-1,CASRGLAETGELFF,TGCGCCAGCAGAGGACTAGCGGAAACCGGGGAGCTGTTTTTT
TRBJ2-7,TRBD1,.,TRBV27,CASSSTTQTGISSYEQYF,TGTGCCAGCAGTTCTACGACGCAGACAGGGATAAGCTCCTACGAGCAGTACTTC
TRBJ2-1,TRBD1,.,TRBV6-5,CASSRDRGQNNEQFF,TGTGCCAGCAGCAGGGACAGGGGGCAAAACAATGAGCAGTTCTTC
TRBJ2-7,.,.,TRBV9,CASSVGSGGEQYF,TGTGCCAGCAGCGTAGGTTCCGGGGGCGAGCAGTACTTC
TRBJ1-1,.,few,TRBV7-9,CASSLEQANTEAFF,TGTGCCAGCAGCTTAGAACAGGCGAACACTGAAGCTTTCTTT
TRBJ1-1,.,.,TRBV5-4,CASSGYREIRTEAFF,TGTGCCAGCAGCGGGTACAGGGAGATCAGAACTGAAGCTTTCTTT
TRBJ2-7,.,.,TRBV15,CATSRSGTTYEQYF,TGTGCCACCAGCAGATCCGGGACAACCTACGAGCAGTACTTC
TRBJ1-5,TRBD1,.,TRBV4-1,CASSPIYGQGKQPQHF,TGCGCCAGCAGCCCAATCTATGGACAGGGTAAGCAGCCCCAGCATTTT
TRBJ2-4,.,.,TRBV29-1,CSVGQDGTIQYF,TGCAGCGTTGGACAGGATGGAACCATTCAGTACTTC
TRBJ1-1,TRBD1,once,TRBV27,CASRGTGRDTEAFF,TGTGCCAGCAGGGGGACAGGGAGGGACACTGAAGCTTTCTTT
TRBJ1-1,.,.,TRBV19,CASSSLEGQANEAFF,TGTGCCAGTAGTAGCTTAGAGGGTCAAGCAAATGAAGCTTTCTTT
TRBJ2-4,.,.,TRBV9,CASSVGGDAGPKNIQYF,TGTGCCAGCAGCGTAGGGGGGGACGCCGGGCCCAAAAACATTCAGTACTTC
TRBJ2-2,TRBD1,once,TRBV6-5,CASSLGQGNTGELFF,TGTGCCAGCAGTTTGGGACAGGGAAACACCGGGGAGCTGTTTTTT
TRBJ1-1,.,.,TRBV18,CASSQDGGNTEAFF,TGTGCCAGCTCACAGGACGGGGGGAACACTGAAGCTTTCTTT
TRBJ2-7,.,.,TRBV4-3,CASSQGGTASSYEQYF,TGCGCCAGCAGCCAAGGCGGGACTGCGAGCTCCTACGAGCAGTACTTC
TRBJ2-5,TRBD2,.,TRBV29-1,CSVEGVSRAGTSGEQETQYF,TGCAGCGTTGAGGGGGTATCTAGGGCGGGGACTAGCGGGGAACAAGAGACCCAGTACTTC
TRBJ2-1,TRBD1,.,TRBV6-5,CASSQGQGYNEQFF,TGTGCCAGCAGTCAAGGACAGGGTTACAATGAGCAGTTCTTC
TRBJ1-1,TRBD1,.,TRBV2,CARQGAVGTEAFF,TGTGCCAGACAGGGGGCGGTGGGAACTGAAGCTTTCTTT
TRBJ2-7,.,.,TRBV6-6,CASSSRSSYEQYF,TGTGCCAGCAGTTCTCGGTCGTCCTACGAGCAGTACTTC
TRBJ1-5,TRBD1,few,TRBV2,CASRPGMTGVLNQPQHF,TGTGCCAGCAGGCCGGGAATGACAGGGGTCCTTAATCAGCCCCAGCATTTT
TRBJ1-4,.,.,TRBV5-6,CASSLYGLGEKLFF,TGTGCCAGCAGCTTGTACGGACTCGGTGAAAAACTGTTTTTT
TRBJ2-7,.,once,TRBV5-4,CASSGRDQGEQYF,TGTGCCAGCAGCGGCCGGGACCAGGGGGAGCAGTACTTC
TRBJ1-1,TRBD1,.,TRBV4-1,CASSHKPGTGGTEAFF,TGCGCCAGCAGCCACAAACCCGGGACAGGGGGCACTGAAGCTTTCTTT
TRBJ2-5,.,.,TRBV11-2,CASSSRLITGETQYF,TGTGCCAGCAGCTCCCGACTCATAACGGGGGAGACCCAGTACTTC
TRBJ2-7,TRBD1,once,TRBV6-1,CASSDGLDRDYEQYF,TGTGCCAGCAGTGATGGGTTGGACAGGGACTACGAGCAGTACTTC
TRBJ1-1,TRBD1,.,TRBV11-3,CASSPYRGQVTEAFF,TGTGCCAGCAGCCCATACAGGGGGCAAGTTACTGAAGCTTTCTTT
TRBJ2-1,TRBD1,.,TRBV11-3,CASSARTGSYNEQFF,TGTGCCAGCAGCGCACGGACAGGGAGTTACAATGAGCAGTTCTTC
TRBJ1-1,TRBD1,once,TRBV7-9,CASSLHRGSDTEAFF,TGTGCCAGCAGCTTGCACAGGGGTTCTGACACTGAAGCTTTCTTT
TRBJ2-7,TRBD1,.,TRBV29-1,CSVEGQGPHEQYF,TGCAGCGTAGAGGGACAGGGCCCCCACGAGCAGTACTTC
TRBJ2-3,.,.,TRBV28,CASSLAPSTDTQYF,TGTGCCAGCAGTTTGGCTCCTAGCACAGATACGCAGTATTTT
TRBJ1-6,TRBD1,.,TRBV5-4,CASSPWTGGNSPLHF,TGTGCCAGCAGCCCCTGGACAGGGGGTAATTCACCCCTCCACTTT
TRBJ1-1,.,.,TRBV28,CASSFRGTNTEAFF,TGTGCCAGCAGTTTTCGGGGTACGAACACTGAAGCTTTCTTT
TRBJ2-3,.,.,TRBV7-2,CASSSTGTSTDTQYF,TGTGCCAGCAGCTCCACCGGGACTAGCACAGATACGCAGTATTTT
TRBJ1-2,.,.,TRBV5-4,CASSHARLGAYGYTF,TGTGCCAGCAGCCATGCACGCCTGGGGGCATATGGCTACACCTTC
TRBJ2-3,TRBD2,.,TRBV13,CASSLAVTDTQYF,TGTGCCAGCAGTCTAGCGGTAACAGATACGCAGTATTTT
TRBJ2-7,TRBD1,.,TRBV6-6,CASSYGDRAHEQYF,TGTGCCAGCAGTTACGGGGACAGGGCCCACGAGCAGTACTTC
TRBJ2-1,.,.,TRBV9,CASSVKAASYNEQFF,TGTGCCAGCAGCGTAAAAGCGGCTTCCTACAATGAGCAGTTCTTC
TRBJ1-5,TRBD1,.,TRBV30,CAWSVGTGSQPQHF,TGTGCCTGGAGTGTAGGGACAGGGAGTCAGCCCCAGCATTTT
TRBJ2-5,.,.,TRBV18,CASSPETSGAQYF,TGTGCCAGCTCACCCGAAACCTCAGGGGCCCAGTACTTC
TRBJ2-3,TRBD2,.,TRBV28,CASSLYTSGSLGTDTQYF,TGTGCCAGCAGTTTATATACTAGCGGGAGCCTCGGCACAGATACGCAGTATTTT
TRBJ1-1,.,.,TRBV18,CASSPYETEAFF,TGTGCCAGCTCACCATACGAGACAGAAGCTTTCTTT
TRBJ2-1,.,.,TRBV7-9,CASSPHLGGIVF,TGTGCCAGCAGTCCCCATCTCGGCGGGATTGTCTTC
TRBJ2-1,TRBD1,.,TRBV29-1,CSVEETGMKYNEQFF,TGCAGCGTTGAGGAGACAGGGATGAAATACAATGAGCAGTTCTTC
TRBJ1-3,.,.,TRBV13,CASRERQGRSSGNTIYF,TGTGCCAGCAGAGAGCGGCAGGGGCGCAGCTCTGGAAACACCATATATTTT
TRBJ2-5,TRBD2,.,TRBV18,CASSPPGRTSQETQYF,TGTGCCAGCTCACCACCTGGACGGACTAGTCAAGAGACCCAGTACTTC
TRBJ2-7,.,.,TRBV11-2,CASNIAIGNEQYF,TGTGCCAGCAATATAGCGATAGGGAACGAGCAGTACTTC
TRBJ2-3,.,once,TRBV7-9,CASSPRGDRIGTQYF,TGTGCCAGCAGCCCGCGGGGGGACAGAATAGGTACGCAGTATTTT
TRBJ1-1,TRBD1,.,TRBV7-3,CASSLRGQGMNTEAFF,TGTGCCAGCAGCTTAAGGGGACAGGGAATGAACACTGAAGCTTTCTTT
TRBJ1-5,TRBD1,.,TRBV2,CASRGPGGESNQPQHF,TGTGCCAGCAGAGGTCCAGGGGGAGAGAGCAATCAGCCCCAGCATTTT
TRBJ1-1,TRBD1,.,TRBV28,CASSLWTGGAGTEAFF,TGTGCCAGCAGTTTGTGGACAGGGGGCGCCGGCACTGAAGCTTTCTTT
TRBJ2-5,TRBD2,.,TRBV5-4,CASSPGLAGIQETQYF,TGTGCCAGCAGCCCCGGACTAGCGGGGATCCAAGAGACCCAGTACTTC
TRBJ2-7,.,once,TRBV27,CASSLRGLTIYEQYF,TGTGCCAGCAGTTTAAGAGGTCTAACAATCTACGAGCAGTACTTC
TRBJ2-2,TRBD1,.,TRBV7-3,CASSPKRTGGITGELFF,TGTGCCAGCAGCCCAAAGCGGACAGGGGGTATCACCGGGGAGCTGTTTTTT
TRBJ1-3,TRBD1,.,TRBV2,CASRSDRGRDPIYF,TGTGCCAGCAGATCCGACAGGGGGCGCGACCCCATATATTTT
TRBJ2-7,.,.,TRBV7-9,CASSFLVGEQYF,TGTGCCAGCAGCTTCTTGGTCGGCGAGCAGTACTTC
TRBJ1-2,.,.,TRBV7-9,CASSYRGLGDGYTF,TGTGCCAGCAGCTACCGAGGGCTGGGCGATGGCTACACCTTC